This entry is about one TCR beta chain. The CDR3 has 15 amino acids. The germline CDR1 and CDR2 sequences are LNHDA and SQIVND (reference sequence). V was cut by 7 bases and J by 5 bases, with 17 bases left in between. The assay was immunoSEQ multiplex PCR, and TCRdb's table has in-frame clones only and misses some. The repertoire holds some 190,000 clones, with 70% to 90% as singletons. This entry comes from a study of blood T cell repertoires in COVID-19. Overall study context: Samples of COVID-19 (acute and convalescent) were obtained from the United States, Italy and Spain.

Sequencing was carried out using peripheral blood. This chain connects TRBV19 to TRBJ2-2; a possible D gene is TRBD2 (6 bases). The sequence was collected from a woman aged 40-49 years who had recovered from COVID-19. CDR3 loop: CASTRGRYGTGELFF. CDR3 nucleotide sequence: TGTGCCAGTACCAGAGGGAGGTACGGGACCGGGGAGCTGTTTTTT.